Reported below is one T cell receptor (beta chain). The entry originates in a study of blood T cell repertoires in COVID-19. Original data processing: Counts of nucleated cells, estimated from reference gene primer amplification, were obtained. Assay used: immunoSEQ multiplex PCR; TCRdb lists only in-frame clones, some missing. The D gene and trimming were derived from the DNA, and the V and J assignments and clone size from that table. The repertoire holds 400,000 to 550,000 clones, with approximately 90% as singletons. Trimming removed 3 bases from V and 3 bases from J, with 8 bases in between. Germline CDR1 and CDR2: SGHAT and FQNNGV. The CDR3 length is 13 residues.

V is TRBV11-2 and J is TRBJ1-1; TRBD1 might be the D (5 bases). Sequencing used peripheral blood. The TCR comes from a woman aged 30 to 39 with acute or convalescent COVID-19. CDR3 sequence reads: CASSFGGDTEAFF. CDR3 nucleotide sequence: TGTGCCAGCAGCTTCGGGGGAGACACTGAAGCTTTCTTT.